The entry below describes one T cell receptor (beta chain). Its antigen remains unidentified. The V gene's germline CDR1 is MNHEY and CDR2 SMNVEV (reference sequence). This CDR3 spans 15 amino acids. The V and J ends lost 6 bases and 4 bases, in that order; junction bases with no gene match: 8. The method was immunoSEQ multiplex PCR; TCRdb's version includes in-frame clones alone and lacks a portion of them. The sample has roughly 80,000 clones; around four fifths are singletons. This sample is part of a study of T cell clones after liver transplantation. Whole-study context: TCRbeta sequencing after a pre-transplant mixed lymphocyte reaction identified graft-donor-reactive clones, later tracked in post-transplant blood. Without induction therapy, subjects received standard immunosuppression until 12-24 months post-transplant. Timepoints were pre-transplant, pre-withdrawal, and after withdrawal was completed or failed. Study-level findings and limits: A larger donor-reactive than third-party decline suggested partial antigen-specific deletion.

The source was CD4+ T cells from blood, collected 45 to 46 months after liver transplant. The V gene is TRBV27, the J gene TRBJ2-3, with 9 bases fitting TRBD1. The receptor was derived from a human patient who received a liver transplant. These T cells may partly come from the graft donor. The CDR3 spells CASRIRQGGSDTQYF. CDR3 nucleotide sequence: TGTGCCAGCAGGATTAGACAGGGGGGTTCAGATACGCAGTATTTT.